What follows are 20 T cell receptor beta chains derived from one specimen sequenced in a study of blood T cell repertoires in COVID-19. The repertoire was sequenced with immunoSEQ multiplex PCR; TCRdb's copy has only in-frame clones and lacks some. The data hold roughly 120,000 clones, with more than 80% observed a single time. Source material: peripheral blood. The receptor source for this set is a woman aged 40 to 50 with acute or convalescent COVID-19.

The V call is TRBV3-1 (or the pseudogene TRBV3-2), the J call TRBJ2-3; 11 bases map to TRBD2. V shed 0 bases, J shed 2 bases, and the junction held 19 bases outside the gene matches. Germline CDR1 is LGHDT and CDR2 is YNNKEL (reference sequence). The CDR3 is made up of 22 amino acids. Written as DNA, the CDR3 is TGTGCCAGCAGCCAAGACAAATCCGGGACTAGCGGCAAGCTTAAACTCACAGATACGCAGTATTTT. This sequence encodes CASSQDKSGTSGKLKLTDTQYF.

V is TRBV10-3 and J is TRBJ1-1, with D unclear. The CDR3 totals 15 residues. Germline CDR1 is ENHRY and CDR2 is SYGVKD. V was cut by 2 bases and J by 7 bases, with 17 bases left in between. CDR3 loop: CAISEGKAGRGEAFF. The CDR3 nucleotides read TGTGCCATCAGTGAGGGAAAAGCAGGACGGGGTGAAGCTTTCTTT.

The J gene is TRBJ1-2, the V gene TRBV7-2; 9 bases align to TRBD1. The J segment lost 5 bases and the V segment lost 5 bases, leaving 3 bases of the junction unmatched. Germline CDR1 reads SGHTA; CDR2 reads FQGNSA. CDR3 length: 13 residues. This CDR3 reads CASSPGTGYGYTF. The CDR3 nucleotides read TGTGCCAGCAGCCCCGGGACAGGGTATGGCTACACCTTC.

V usage is TRBV5-8 and J usage is TRBJ2-1; possible D gene TRBD2, 5 bases. V was trimmed by 6 bases and J by 0 bases, leaving 13 bases between them. Looked up from germline, CDR1 is SGHTS and CDR2 is YDEGEE. This CDR3 spans 15 amino acids. CDR3 in amino acids: CASIKERSSYNEQFF. The CDR3 DNA sequence: TGTGCCAGCATCAAGGAGCGGAGCTCCTACAATGAGCAGTTCTTC.

The gene calls are TRBV5-1 and TRBJ2-1, with 10 bases that match TRBD1. There are 15 residues in the CDR3. V gave up 7 bases and J gave up 9 bases; unmatched junction bases: 13. Germline assignment: CDR1 SGHRS and CDR2 YFSETQ. The CDR3 loop reads CASRPGTGAMGEQFF. The CDR3 region has the DNA TGCGCCAGCCGGCCCGGGACAGGGGCAATGGGTGAGCAGTTCTTC.

The V call is TRBV12-3 or TRBV12-4, the J call TRBJ2-7, with TRBD2 identical over 8 bases. V was pared by 4 bases and J by 9 bases, with 5 bases of the junction left unmatched. The CDR3 spans 12 residues. Written as DNA, the CDR3 is TGTGCCAGCAGTTCGGGGGGGGTACGGCAGTACTTC. Translation gives CASSSGGVRQYF.

The chain is built from TRBV25-1 and TRBJ2-2; 10 bases line up with TRBD1. This CDR3 has 14 residues. V was pared by 8 bases and J by 3 bases, with 3 bases of the junction left unmatched. CDR1 and CDR2 (germline): MGHDK, SYGVNS. This CDR3 reads CASDRGLDTGELFF. The CDR3 coding sequence is TGTGCCAGCGACAGGGGGCTAGACACCGGGGAGCTGTTTTTT.

The chain combines TRBV2 with TRBJ2-3; D is possibly TRBD2 (5 bases). Germline CDR1 is SNHLY and CDR2 is FYNNEI. V lost 7 bases and J lost 3, with 17 bases in between. The CDR3 runs to 15 residues. CDR3 in DNA: TGTGCCAGCAAGGCCGAGCGGATAATGACAGATACGCAGTATTTT. As protein: CASKAERIMTDTQYF. The full variable domain, rest sourced from reference TRBV2 and TRBJ2-3, is EPEVTQTPSHQVTQMGQEVILRCVPISNHLYFYWYRQILGQKVEFLVSFYNNEISEKSEIFDDQFSVERPDGSNFTLKIRSTKLEDSAMYFCASKAERIMTDTQYFGPGTRLTVL.

V and J are TRBV2 and TRBJ2-4, with a tentative D call TRBD2 (6 bases). Germline-derived CDR1 and CDR2 are SNHLY and FYNNEI. The CDR3 covers 11 residues. V was trimmed by 3 bases and J by 15 bases, leaving 12 bases between them. CDR3 sequence reads: CASSERDPPYF. The CDR3 DNA follows: TGTGCCAGCAGTGAGCGGGACCCCCCGTACTTC.

This chain joins TRBV7-9 and TRBJ1-1; D is uncertain. Germline assignment: CDR1 SEHNR and CDR2 FQNEAQ (reference sequence). Between the trimmed V and J ends, which lost 1 base and 2 bases, there was a span of 8 bases. The CDR3 extends over 14 amino acids. For the CDR3, the DNA is TGTGCCAGCAGCTTAGTTGGGAGAAACACTGAAGCTTTCTTT. Translation: CASSLVGRNTEAFF.

The rearrangement joins TRBV4-1 to TRBJ2-7; the match to TRBD1 covers 8 bases. Germline CDR1 MGHRA, CDR2 YSYEKL. This CDR3 is built from 15 residues. J gave up 3 bases and V 2 bases, and 6 bases lay outside the gene matches. The CDR3 region is CASSQTWTGNYEQYF. The CDR3 DNA sequence: TGCGCCAGCAGCCAAACCTGGACAGGGAACTACGAGCAGTACTTC.

This chain uses TRBV5-5 with TRBJ1-2; D perhaps matches TRBD1 (5 bases). Germline V gene sequence: CDR1 SGHKS, CDR2 YYEKEE (reference sequence). V lost 1 base, J lost 3 bases, and 13 bases lay in between. This CDR3 has 15 residues. CDR3 amino acids: CASSLFSRVDYGYTF. The CDR3, as DNA: TGTGCCAGCAGCTTGTTCTCCAGGGTAGACTATGGCTACACCTTC.

This chain links TRBV28 with TRBJ2-7; TRBD2 agrees at 7 bases. J lost 3 bases, V lost 2 bases, and 7 bases had no gene match. The CDR3 is 15 residues long. The germline CDR1 and CDR2 sequences are MDHEN and SYDVKM. CDR3 DNA: TGTGCCAGCAGTTTAAGCCAGGGAGGGGTCTACGAGCAGTACTTC. Its translation: CASSLSQGGVYEQYF.

The rearrangement joins TRBV28 to TRBJ1-4; D is uncertain. V gave up 2 bases and J gave up 2 bases, with 9 bases separating them. Germline assignment: CDR1 MDHEN and CDR2 SYDVKM. This CDR3 comprises 15 residues. The CDR3 sequence: CASSLGGRTNEKLFF. The CDR3 nucleotides read TGTGCCAGCAGTTTAGGAGGGCGCACTAATGAAAAACTGTTTTTT.

The chain has TRBV11-2 and TRBJ2-7, with 7 nucleotides matching TRBD1. Germline V CDR1 and CDR2: SGHAT, FQNNGV. After removal of 1 base from V and 2 bases from J, the junction contained 5 bases not matched to a gene. The CDR3 covers 15 residues. The CDR3 is CASSLAWDSTYEQYF. As DNA, the CDR3 is TGTGCCAGCAGCTTAGCGTGGGACAGTACCTACGAGCAGTACTTC.

V and J are TRBV4-1 and TRBJ2-7; a possible D gene is TRBD2 (7 bases). There are 15 residues in the CDR3. Looked up from germline, CDR1 is MGHRA and CDR2 is YSYEKL. V lost 0 bases, J lost 5 bases, and 14 bases lay in between. The CDR3 bases are TGCGCCAGCAGCCAAGAGGCCGGGGGGCGCAACGAGCAGTACTTC. It yields the protein CASSQEAGGRNEQYF.

This clone was observed a few times. The chain has TRBV27 and TRBJ1-1; weak D call: TRBD1 (5 bases). Germline lookup yields CDR1 MNHEY and CDR2 SMNVEV (reference sequence). Trimming took off 6 bases at V and 4 bases at J, with 27 bases between the two ends. The CDR3 has 18 amino acids. CDR3 DNA sequence: TGTGCCAGCAGCCTTCGGGCACCGCAGGGTACTTCTTCCACTGAAGCTTTCTTT. The encoded protein is CASSLRAPQGTSSTEAFF.

This chain links TRBV27 with TRBJ2-5; TRBD2 matches 7 bases. V shed 6 bases and J 1 base; nucleotides not matched to a gene: 8. CDR1 is MNHEY and CDR2 is SMNVEV in the germline V gene (reference sequence). The CDR3 is 15 amino acids. The CDR3 sequence is CASSPIGGIQETQYF. In DNA form, the CDR3 reads TGTGCCAGCAGCCCCATCGGGGGGATCCAAGAGACCCAGTACTTC.

For the CDR3, the DNA is TGTGCCAGCAGCCTAGAAGGGACAGCGAACACTGAAGCTTTCTTT. This codes for CASSLEGTANTEAFF. The chain recombines TRBV3-1 (or the pseudogene TRBV3-2) with TRBJ1-1; TRBD1 matches at 7 bases. The CDR3 length is 15 residues. Germline assignment: CDR1 LGHDT and CDR2 YNNKEL (reference sequence). J was trimmed by 1 base and V by 4 bases; bases with no gene match: 6.

J is TRBJ1-2 and V is TRBV29-1, with D perhaps TRBD1 (6 bases). The CDR3 covers 13 residues. V lost 5 bases to trimming and J lost 6 bases, with 16 bases between them. CDR1 SQVTM and CDR2 ANQGSEA come from the germline V gene. The DNA of the CDR3 is TGCAGCGTTCTCACAGGGCCCGGGGATGGCTACACCTTC. Encoded protein: CSVLTGPGDGYTF. Complete variable domain (other parts from reference TRBV29-1 and TRBJ1-2): SAVISQKPSRDICQRGTSLTIQCQVDSQVTMMFWYRQQPGQSLTLIATANQGSEATYESGFVIDKFPISRPNLTFSTLTVSNMSPEDSSIYLCSVLTGPGDGYTFGSGTRLTVV.